This T cell receptor (beta chain) is from a study of T cells in lung cancer brain metastases. The study, taken as a whole, reports: Brain metastasis T cell infiltration was not adjusted for preoperative corticosteroid effects.

Genomic DNA input was roughly 2.24 to 5.5 ug, equal within pairs. Profiling relied on immunoSEQ multiplex PCR, and the TCRdb table lists in-frame clones only, not all of them. Found here are 3,800 or so clones, approximately 87% of them singletons; the top ten hold roughly 5%. Germline assignment: CDR1 LNHDA and CDR2 SQIVND (reference sequence). This CDR3 region has 15 residues. V shed 9 bases and J 5 bases; nucleotides not matched to a gene: 14. As for this clone: Its target is unknown.

Guided by marked H&E slides, tumor areas were macrodissected from about 5 unstained, deparaffinized approximately 9.7 um sections. The chain couples TRBV19 to TRBJ1-2, with TRBD1 matching over 8 bases. The sequence was obtained from a woman between 45 and 60 years old with non-small cell lung cancer. The material sequenced was tumor tissue from the primary lung tumor. This CDR3 is CASNKGPGGEYGYTF. The CDR3 coding sequence is TGTGCCAGCAACAAAGGGCCAGGGGGCGAGTATGGCTACACCTTC.